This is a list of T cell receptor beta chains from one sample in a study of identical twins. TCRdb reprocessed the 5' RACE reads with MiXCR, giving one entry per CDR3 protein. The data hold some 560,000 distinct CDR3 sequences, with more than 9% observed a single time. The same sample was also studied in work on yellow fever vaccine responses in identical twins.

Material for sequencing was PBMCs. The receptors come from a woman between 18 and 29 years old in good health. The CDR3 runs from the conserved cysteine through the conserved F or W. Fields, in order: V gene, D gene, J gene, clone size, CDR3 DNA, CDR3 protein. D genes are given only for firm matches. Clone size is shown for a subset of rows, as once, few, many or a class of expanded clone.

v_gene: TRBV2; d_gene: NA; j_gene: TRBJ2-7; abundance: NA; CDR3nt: TGTGCCGCCGGACAGTTCTCCTACGAGCAGTACTTC; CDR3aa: CAAGQFSYEQYF
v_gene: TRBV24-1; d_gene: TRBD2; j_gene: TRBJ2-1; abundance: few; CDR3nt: TGTGCCACCAGGGGAGGGCTATTCTACAATGAGCAGTTCTTC; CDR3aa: CATRGGLFYNEQFF
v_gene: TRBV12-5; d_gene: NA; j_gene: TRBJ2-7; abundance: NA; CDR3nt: TGTGCTAGTGCCAACACCATAGACAGGTTGTACTTC; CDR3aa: CASANTIDRLYF
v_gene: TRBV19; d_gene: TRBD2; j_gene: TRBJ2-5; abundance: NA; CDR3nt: TGTGCCAGTAGGGACGGACTAGCGGGGAGTCAAGAGACCCAGTACTTC; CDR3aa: CASRDGLAGSQETQYF
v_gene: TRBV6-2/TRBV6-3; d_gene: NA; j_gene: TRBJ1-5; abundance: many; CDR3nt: TGTGCCACCTCGCGCGGGGATCAGCCCCAGCATTTT; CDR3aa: CATSRGDQPQHF
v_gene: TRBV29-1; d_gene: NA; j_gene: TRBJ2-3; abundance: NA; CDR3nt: TGCAGCGTTGAAAGGCCCGTGGGCACAGATACGCAGTATTTT; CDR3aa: CSVERPVGTDTQYF
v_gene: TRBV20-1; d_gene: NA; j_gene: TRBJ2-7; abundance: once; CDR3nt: TGCAGTGCTAGAGAACAGTTTGAGAGGTTGCACGAGCAGTACTTC; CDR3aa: CSAREQFERLHEQYF
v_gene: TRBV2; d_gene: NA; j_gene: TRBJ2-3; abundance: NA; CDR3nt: TGTGCCAGCAGTGAGGATGGGGCTAGCACAGATACGCAGTATTTT; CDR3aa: CASSEDGASTDTQYF
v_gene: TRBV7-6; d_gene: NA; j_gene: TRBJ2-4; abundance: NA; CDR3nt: TGTGCCAGCAGCTTAGACAGTAACATTCAGTACTTC; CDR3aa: CASSLDSNIQYF
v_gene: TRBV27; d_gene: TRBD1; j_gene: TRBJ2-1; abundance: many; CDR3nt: TGTGCCAGCAGTTTAAGATCGACAGGGTTCATCGAGAATGAGCAGTTCTTC; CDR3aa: CASSLRSTGFIENEQFF
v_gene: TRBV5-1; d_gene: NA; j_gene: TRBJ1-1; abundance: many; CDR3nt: TGCGCCAGCAGCCTGTTAATTGGCGCTGAAGCTTTCTTT; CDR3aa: CASSLLIGAEAFF
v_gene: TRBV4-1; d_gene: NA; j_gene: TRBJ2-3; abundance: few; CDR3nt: TGCGCCAGCAGGGGATTACGACTAGACCACGGTACGCAGTATTTT; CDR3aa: CASRGLRLDHGTQYF
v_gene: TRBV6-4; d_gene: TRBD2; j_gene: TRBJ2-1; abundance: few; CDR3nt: TGTGCCAGCAGAAATCTAGCGGGAGGGAATGAGCAGTTCTTC; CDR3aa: CASRNLAGGNEQFF
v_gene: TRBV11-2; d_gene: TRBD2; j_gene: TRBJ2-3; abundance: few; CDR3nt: TGTGCCAGCAGCTTGTCTCCGAGCGGGGGCCCCACAGATACGCAGTATTTT; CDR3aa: CASSLSPSGGPTDTQYF
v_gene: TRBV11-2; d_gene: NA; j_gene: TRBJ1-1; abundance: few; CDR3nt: TGTGCCAGCAGCCCCGGACCGGTCACTGAAGCTTTCTTT; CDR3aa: CASSPGPVTEAFF
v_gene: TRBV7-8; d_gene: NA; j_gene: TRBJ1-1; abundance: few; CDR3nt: TGTGCCAGCAGCTTATTTAGGACAGCCTTTTCCATGAACACTGAAGCTTTCTTT; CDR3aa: CASSLFRTAFSMNTEAFF
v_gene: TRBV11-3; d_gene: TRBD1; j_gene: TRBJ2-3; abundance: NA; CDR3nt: TGTGCCAGCAGCCAACGGGGACAGGGTATTGCAGATACGCAGTATTTT; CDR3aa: CASSQRGQGIADTQYF
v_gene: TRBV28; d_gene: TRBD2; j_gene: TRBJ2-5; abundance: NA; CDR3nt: TGTGCCAGCAGTTTCCCCCCCACTAGCGGGAGTAGTACCTACCAAGAGACCCAGTACTTC; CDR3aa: CASSFPPTSGSSTYQETQYF
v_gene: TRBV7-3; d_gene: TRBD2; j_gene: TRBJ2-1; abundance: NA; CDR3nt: TGTGCCAGCAGCTTAAGGGCTAGCGGGGGGGCCTCTGAGCAGTTCTTC; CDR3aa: CASSLRASGGASEQFF
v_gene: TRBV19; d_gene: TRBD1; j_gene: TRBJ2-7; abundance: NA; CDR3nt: TGTGCCAGTAGTACAGGGGGCGAAAACTACGAGCAGTACTTC; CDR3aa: CASSTGGENYEQYF
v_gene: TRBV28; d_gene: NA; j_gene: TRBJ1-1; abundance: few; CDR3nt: TGTGCCAGCAGACCGACACCTAACACTGAAGCTTTCTTT; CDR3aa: CASRPTPNTEAFF
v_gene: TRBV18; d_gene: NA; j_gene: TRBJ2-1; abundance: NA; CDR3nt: TGTGCCAGCTCACCAGCTCCCGGGACGGGTGGGACGAAGCAGTTCTTC; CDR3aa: CASSPAPGTGGTKQFF
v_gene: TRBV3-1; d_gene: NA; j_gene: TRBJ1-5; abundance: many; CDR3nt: TGTGCCAGCAGCCCCCGGGTGGAAAATCAGCCCCAGCATTTT; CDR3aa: CASSPRVENQPQHF
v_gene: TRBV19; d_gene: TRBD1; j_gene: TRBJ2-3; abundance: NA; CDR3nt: TGTGCCAGTTTGGGACAGCCCCCTCAAGATACGCAGTATTTT; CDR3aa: CASLGQPPQDTQYF
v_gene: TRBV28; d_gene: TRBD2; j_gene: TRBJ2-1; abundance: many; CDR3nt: TGTGCCAGCAGTTTTTGGGCTAGCGGGGGGGATGAGCAGTTCTTC; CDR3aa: CASSFWASGGDEQFF
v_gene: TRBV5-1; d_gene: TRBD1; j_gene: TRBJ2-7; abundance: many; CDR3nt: TGCGCCAGCGGATCGGGGACAGCCCTAGGGGGCTACGAGCAGTACTTC; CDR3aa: CASGSGTALGGYEQYF
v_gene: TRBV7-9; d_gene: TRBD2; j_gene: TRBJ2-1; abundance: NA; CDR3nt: TGTGCCAGCAGAGTCACTAGCGGGGGGAGCTCCTACAATGAGCAGTTCTTC; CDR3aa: CASRVTSGGSSYNEQFF
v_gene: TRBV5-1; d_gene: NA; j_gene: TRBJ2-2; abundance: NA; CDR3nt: TGCGCCAGCAGCTTGGGGGCCGGACGGGACACCGGGGAGCTGTTTTTT; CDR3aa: CASSLGAGRDTGELFF
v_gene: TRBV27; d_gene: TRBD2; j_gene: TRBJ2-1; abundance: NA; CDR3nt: TGTGCCAGCAGGGAATGGGGGGGCTCCTACAATGAGCAGTTCTTC; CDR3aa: CASREWGGSYNEQFF
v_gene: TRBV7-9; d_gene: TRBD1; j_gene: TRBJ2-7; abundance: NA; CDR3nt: TGTGCCAGCAGCTTGCGGTCAGGGGGCGAGCAGTACTTC; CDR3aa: CASSLRSGGEQYF
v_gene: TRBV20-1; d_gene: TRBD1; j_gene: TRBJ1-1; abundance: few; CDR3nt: TGCAGTGGTAACAGGGGGGTCACTGAAGCTTTCTTT; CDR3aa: CSGNRGVTEAFF
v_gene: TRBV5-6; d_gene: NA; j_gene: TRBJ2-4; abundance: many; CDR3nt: TGTGCCAGCAGCTTGGTTTTTGAGGCCACCTCGGGGAAAAACATTCAGTACTTC; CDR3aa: CASSLVFEATSGKNIQYF
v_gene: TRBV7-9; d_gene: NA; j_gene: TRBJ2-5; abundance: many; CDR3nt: TGTGCCCTCGGGGGAGAGACCCAGTACTTC; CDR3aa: CALGGETQYF
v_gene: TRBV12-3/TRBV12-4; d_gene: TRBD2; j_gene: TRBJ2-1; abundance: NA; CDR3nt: TGTGCCAGCAGTTCAGGGACTAGCCGTGAGCAGTTCTTC; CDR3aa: CASSSGTSREQFF
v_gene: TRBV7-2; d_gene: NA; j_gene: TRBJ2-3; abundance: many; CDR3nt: TGTGCCAGCAGCTTTCTCTCAGGGGTAACAGATACGCAGTATTTT; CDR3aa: CASSFLSGVTDTQYF
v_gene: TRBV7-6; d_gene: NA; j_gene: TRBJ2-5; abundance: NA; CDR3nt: TGTGCCAGCAGCCAGGGGTCTTGGGGTCGAGAGACCCAGTACTTC; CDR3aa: CASSQGSWGRETQYF
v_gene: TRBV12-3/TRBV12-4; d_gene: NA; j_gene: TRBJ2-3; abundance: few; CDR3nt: TGTGCCAGCAGTTTATGGCTAGGAACTAGCACAGATACGCAGTATTTT; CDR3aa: CASSLWLGTSTDTQYF
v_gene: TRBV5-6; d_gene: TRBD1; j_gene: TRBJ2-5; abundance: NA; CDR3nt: TGTGCCAGCAGCCCTCGGGACAGCAAAGAGACCCAGTACTTC; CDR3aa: CASSPRDSKETQYF
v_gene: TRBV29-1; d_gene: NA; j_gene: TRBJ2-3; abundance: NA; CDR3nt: TGCAGCGTTGTTCCAGGGGAAGCAGATACGCAGTATTTT; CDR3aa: CSVVPGEADTQYF
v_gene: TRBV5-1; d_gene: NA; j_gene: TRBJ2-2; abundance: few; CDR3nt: TGCGCCAGCAGCATAGGCCAAACAGGGCCCGGGGAGCTGTTTTTT; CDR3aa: CASSIGQTGPGELFF
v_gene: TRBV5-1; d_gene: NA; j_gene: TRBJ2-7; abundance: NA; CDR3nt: TGCGCCAGCAGCTTGGGGACCCATGGGCAGAGCGGCTGGGGCTACGAGCAGTACTTC; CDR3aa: CASSLGTHGQSGWGYEQYF
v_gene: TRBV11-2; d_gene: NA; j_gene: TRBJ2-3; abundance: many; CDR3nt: TGTGCCAGCAGCCTGCTACGGGACAAACGCACAGATACGCAGTATTTT; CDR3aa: CASSLLRDKRTDTQYF
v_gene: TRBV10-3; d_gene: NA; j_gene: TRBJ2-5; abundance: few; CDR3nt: TGTGCCATCAGTGAAAAAAAGGGACAAGAGACCCAGTACTTC; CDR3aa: CAISEKKGQETQYF
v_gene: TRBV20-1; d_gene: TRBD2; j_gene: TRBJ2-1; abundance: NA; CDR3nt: TGCAGTGCGGAGGCGGGAGGCTCCTACAATGAGCAGTTCTTC; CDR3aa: CSAEAGGSYNEQFF
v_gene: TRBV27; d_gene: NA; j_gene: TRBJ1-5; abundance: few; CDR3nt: TGTGCCAGCAGTCCCACTGGCTGGAATCAGCCCCAGCATTTT; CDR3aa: CASSPTGWNQPQHF
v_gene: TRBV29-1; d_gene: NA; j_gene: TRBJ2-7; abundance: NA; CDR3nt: TGCAGCGTTATGCTGTCGCGGGTAGGCTCCTACGAGCAGTACTTC; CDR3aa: CSVMLSRVGSYEQYF
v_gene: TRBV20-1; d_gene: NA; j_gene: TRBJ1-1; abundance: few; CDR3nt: TGCAGTGCTAGATACGGGACGGACACTGAAGCTTTCTTT; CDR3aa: CSARYGTDTEAFF
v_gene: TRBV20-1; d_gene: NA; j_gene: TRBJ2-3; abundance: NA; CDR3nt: TGCAGTGCTAGGGTACCGGACAGAAGCACAGATACGCAGTATTTT; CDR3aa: CSARVPDRSTDTQYF
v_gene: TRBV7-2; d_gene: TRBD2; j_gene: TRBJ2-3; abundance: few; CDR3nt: TGTGCCAGCAGCCATGGACTAGCGGGAGGGCGAGGAGATACGCAGTATTTT; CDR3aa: CASSHGLAGGRGDTQYF
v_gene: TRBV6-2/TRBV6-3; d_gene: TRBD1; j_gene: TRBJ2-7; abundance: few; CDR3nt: TGTGCCAGCGTACTATCGCGGGACAGGTCCACCTACGAGCAGTACTTC; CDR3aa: CASVLSRDRSTYEQYF
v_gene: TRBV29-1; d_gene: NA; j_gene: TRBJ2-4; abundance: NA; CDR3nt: TGCAGCGTTGAAGACAGGGGTATCATGGGCAAAAACATTCAGTACTTC; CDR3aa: CSVEDRGIMGKNIQYF
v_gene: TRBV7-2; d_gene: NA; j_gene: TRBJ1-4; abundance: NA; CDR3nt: TGTGCCAGCAGCCGAGTCGGAAACAGGAATGTTAATGAAAAACTGTTTTTT; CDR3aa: CASSRVGNRNVNEKLFF
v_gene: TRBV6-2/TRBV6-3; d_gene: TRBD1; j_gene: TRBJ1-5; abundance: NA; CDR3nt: TGTGCCAGCAGCTACCGGACAGGGCGAGGGGATCAGCCCCAGCATTTT; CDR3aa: CASSYRTGRGDQPQHF